These 9 T cell receptor beta chains came from one sample sequenced in a study of blood T cell repertoires in COVID-19. Libraries were prepared by immunoSEQ multiplex PCR; TCRdb keeps only in-frame clonotypes and omits some of them. The table lists a few hundred thousand clones, 70% to 90% of them singletons. Sequencing used peripheral blood. All receptors derive from a woman aged 70-85 years with acute or convalescent COVID-19.

On this clone itself: Other DNA variants within this sample encode the same CDR3. The chain couples TRBV6-5 to TRBJ2-3; maybe TRBD1 (5 bases). The CDR3 length is 11 residues. The germline V gene has CDR1 MNHEY and CDR2 SVGAGI. Trimming pared 5 bases from V and 6 bases from J, leaving 6 bases between. The CDR3 is CASSQGDTQYF. As DNA, the CDR3 is TGTGCCAGCAGTCAGGGTGATACGCAGTATTTT.

V and J are TRBV7-8 and TRBJ2-1; 8 bases are a match to TRBD1. The CDR3 spans 16 residues. CDR1 is SGHVS, CDR2 FQNEAQ, per germline. With 3 bases clipped from V and 5 bases from J, the junction kept 9 bases outside the gene matches. CDR3 sequence reads: CASSFPPTTGDNEQFF. In DNA, the CDR3 is TGTGCCAGCAGCTTCCCACCAACGACAGGGGACAATGAGCAGTTCTTC.

V and J are TRBV5-4 and TRBJ2-5; tentatively, D is TRBD2 (5 bases). Germline CDR1 is SGHNT and CDR2 is YYREEE (reference sequence). CDR3 size: 14 residues. Trimming shortened V by 0 bases and J by 4 bases, and 10 bases separated the two germline ends. DNA for the CDR3: TGTGCCAGCAGCTTGGGGGTTGGAGGAGAGACCCAGTACTTC. Translated: CASSLGVGGETQYF.

The V call is TRBV5-1, the J call TRBJ1-3; 9 bases map to TRBD1. V dropped 7 bases and J dropped 3; count of bases not matched to a gene: 5. CDR1 and CDR2 (germline): SGHRS, YFSETQ. The CDR3 is made up of 14 amino acids. Here the CDR3 reads CASRLDRGGNTIYF. The CDR3 DNA is TGCGCCAGCCGCCTGGACAGGGGTGGAAACACCATATATTTT. The full variable domain, its missing parts supplied by reference TRBV5-1 and TRBJ1-3, is KAGVTQTPRYLIKTRGQQVTLSCSPISGHRSVSWYQQTPGQGLQFLFEYFSETQRNKGNFPGRFSGRQFSNSRSEMNVSTLELGDSALYLCASRLDRGGNTIYFGEGSWLTVV.

The chain couples TRBV7-8 to TRBJ1-2; TRBD1 matches 7 bases. The germline CDR1 and CDR2 sequences are SGHVS and FQNEAQ. V shed 1 base, J shed 4 bases, and the junction held 12 bases outside the gene matches. This CDR3 spans 17 amino acids. CDR3 bases: TGTGCCAGCAGCTTAGAAAGCAGGACAGGAGGCTTCTATGGCTACACCTTC. Translating gives CASSLESRTGGFYGYTF.

The chain couples TRBV6-5 to TRBJ1-2; D not certain. Trimming took 8 bases from V and 4 from J, leaving 20 bases between them. Germline CDR1 and CDR2: MNHEY and SVGAGI. The CDR3 runs to 15 residues. The CDR3 reads CASLENARAFYGYTF. The CDR3 DNA sequence: TGTGCCAGCCTAGAGAACGCGAGGGCCTTCTATGGCTACACCTTC.

The DNA for the CDR3 is TGTGCCAGTAGGGGCCCCTTTCAGCAGACTGGGAGCTACGAGCAGTACTTC. Its translation is CASRGPFQQTGSYEQYF. V is TRBV19 and J is TRBJ2-7; possible D gene TRBD2, 5 bases. The CDR3 runs to 17 residues. Per the germline V gene, CDR1 is LNHDA and CDR2 is SQIVND (reference sequence). V lost 6 bases and J lost 3, with 24 bases in between.

In this sample, this clone turned up a few times. This chain connects TRBV19 to TRBJ1-2; D gene unclear. There are 13 residues in the CDR3. V lost 3 bases and J 4 bases, leaving 9 bases between the germline ends. Germline CDR1 LNHDA, CDR2 SQIVND (reference sequence). The CDR3 DNA reads as TGTGCCAGTAGTATGGAACCAGGCTATGGCTACACCTTC. Its translation: CASSMEPGYGYTF.

This sequence joins TRBV9 and TRBJ1-5; perhaps TRBD1 as D (6 bases). V lost 1 base to trimming and J lost 1 base, with 21 bases between them. The CDR3 sequence is 19 residues long. From germline, CDR1 is SGDLS and CDR2 YYNGEE. The CDR3 DNA sequence: TGTGCCAGCAGCGTACTTGCGGGGGGCAGTATCGGAAGCAATCAGCCCCAGCATTTT. Encoded protein: CASSVLAGGSIGSNQPQHF.